This T cell receptor (beta chain) was found in a study of early T cells in non-severe SARS-CoV-2 infection. Study background: Unpaired chains resulted from sequencing bulk RNA of unsorted whole blood. Study-level findings and limits: VDJdb matching favored anti-spike CD8 responses, missing private and CD4 specificities.

Unique molecular identifiers were affixed to single, distinct cDNA molecules. TCRdb recomputed calls from the 5' RACE reads with MiXCR, one row per CDR3 protein. The sample has more than 35,000 distinct CDR3 sequences; about 4.5% are singletons. The V and J ends lost 7 bases and 5 bases, in that order; junction bases with no gene match: 5. CDR1 is MNHEY, CDR2 SMNVEV, per germline (reference sequence). The CDR3 has 14 amino acids. As concerns this clonotype: Its specificity is unknown.

The material sequenced was whole blood. The receptor's source is an adult who was a healthcare worker with PCR-confirmed SARS-CoV-2 infection or an uninfected control (not recorded which). V is TRBV27 and J is TRBJ2-2, with 9 bases identical to TRBD2. The CDR3 nucleotides are TGTGCCAGCACCCCTAGCGGGGCAACCGGGGAGCTGTTTTTT. Its translation: CASTPSGATGELFF.